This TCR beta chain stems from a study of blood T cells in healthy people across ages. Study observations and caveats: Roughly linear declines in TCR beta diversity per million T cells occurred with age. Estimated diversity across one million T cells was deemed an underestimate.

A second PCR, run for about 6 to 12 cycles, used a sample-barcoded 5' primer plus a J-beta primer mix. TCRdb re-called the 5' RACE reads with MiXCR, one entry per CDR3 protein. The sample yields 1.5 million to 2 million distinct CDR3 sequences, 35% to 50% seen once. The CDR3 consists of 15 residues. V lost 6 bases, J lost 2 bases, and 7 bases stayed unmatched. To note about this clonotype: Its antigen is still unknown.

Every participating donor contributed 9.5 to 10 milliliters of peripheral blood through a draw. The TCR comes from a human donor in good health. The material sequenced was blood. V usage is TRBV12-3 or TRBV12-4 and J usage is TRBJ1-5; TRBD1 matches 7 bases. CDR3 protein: CASRPTGFGNQPQHF. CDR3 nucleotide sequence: TGTGCCAGCAGACCGACAGGGTTCGGCAATCAGCCCCAGCATTTT.